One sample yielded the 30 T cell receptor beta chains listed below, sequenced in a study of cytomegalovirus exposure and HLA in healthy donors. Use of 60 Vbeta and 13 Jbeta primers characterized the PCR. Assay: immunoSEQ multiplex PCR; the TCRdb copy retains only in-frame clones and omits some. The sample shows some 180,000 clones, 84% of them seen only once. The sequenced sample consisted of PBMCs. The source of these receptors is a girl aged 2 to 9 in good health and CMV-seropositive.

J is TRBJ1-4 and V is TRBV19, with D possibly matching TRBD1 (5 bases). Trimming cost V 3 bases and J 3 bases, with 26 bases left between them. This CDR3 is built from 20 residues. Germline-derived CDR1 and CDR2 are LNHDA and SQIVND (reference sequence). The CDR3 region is CASSMVIFDSLQYANEKLFF. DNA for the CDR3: TGTGCCAGTAGTATGGTAATTTTCGACAGTCTACAATATGCTAATGAAAAACTGTTTTTT.

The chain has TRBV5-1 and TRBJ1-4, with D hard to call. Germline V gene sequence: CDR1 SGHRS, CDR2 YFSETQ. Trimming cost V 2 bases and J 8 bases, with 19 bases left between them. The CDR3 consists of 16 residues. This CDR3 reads CASSFGLTEGNEKLFF. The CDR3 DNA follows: TGCGCCAGCAGCTTTGGTCTCACAGAGGGAAACGAAAAACTGTTTTTT.

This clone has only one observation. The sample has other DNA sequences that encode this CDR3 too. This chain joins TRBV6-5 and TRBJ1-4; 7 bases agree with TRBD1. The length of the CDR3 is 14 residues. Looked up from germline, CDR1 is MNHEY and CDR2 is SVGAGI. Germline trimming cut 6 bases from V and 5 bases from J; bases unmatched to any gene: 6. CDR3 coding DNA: TGTGCCAGCAGAATCGACAGGGAGAATGAAAAACTGTTTTTT. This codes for CASRIDRENEKLFF.

This CDR3 reads CASGRAGTGGAGTQYF. The CDR3 coding sequence is TGCGCCAGCGGACGAGCCGGGACAGGGGGCGCAGGGACCCAGTACTTC. The genes are TRBV5-1 and TRBJ2-5; 12 bases match TRBD1. J was trimmed by 7 bases and V by 7 bases; bases with no gene match: 14. Germline V gene sequence: CDR1 SGHRS, CDR2 YFSETQ. This CDR3 contains 16 residues. Looking up the rest from reference TRBV5-1 and TRBJ2-5 gives the full variable domain: KAGVTQTPRYLIKTRGQQVTLSCSPISGHRSVSWYQQTPGQGLQFLFEYFSETQRNKGNFPGRFSGRQFSNSRSEMNVSTLELGDSALYLCASGRAGTGGAGTQYFGPGTRLLVL.

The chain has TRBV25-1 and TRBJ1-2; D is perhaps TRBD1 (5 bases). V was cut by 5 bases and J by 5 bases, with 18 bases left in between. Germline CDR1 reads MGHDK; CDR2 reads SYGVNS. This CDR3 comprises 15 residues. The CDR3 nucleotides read TGTGCCAGCAGTCACCCCCTGGGGCAGGAGTATGGCTACACCTTC. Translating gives CASSHPLGQEYGYTF.

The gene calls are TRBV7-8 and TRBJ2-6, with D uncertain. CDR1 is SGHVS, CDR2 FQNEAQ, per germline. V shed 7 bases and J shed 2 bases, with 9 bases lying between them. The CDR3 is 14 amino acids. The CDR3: CASTPETGANVLTF. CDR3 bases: TGTGCCAGCACCCCTGAGACTGGGGCCAACGTCCTGACTTTC.

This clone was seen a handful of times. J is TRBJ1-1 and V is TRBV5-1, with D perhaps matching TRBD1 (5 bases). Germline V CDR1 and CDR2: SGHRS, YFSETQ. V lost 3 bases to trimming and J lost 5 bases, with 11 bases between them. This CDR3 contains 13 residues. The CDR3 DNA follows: TGCGCCAGCAGCTGGGGGGGTGGGACTGAAGCTTTCTTT. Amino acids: CASSWGGGTEAFF.

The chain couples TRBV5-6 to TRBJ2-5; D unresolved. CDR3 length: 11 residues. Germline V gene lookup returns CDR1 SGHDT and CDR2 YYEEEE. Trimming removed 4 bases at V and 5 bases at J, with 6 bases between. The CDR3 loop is CASSKRETQYF. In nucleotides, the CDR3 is TGTGCCAGCAGCAAGAGGGAGACCCAGTACTTC. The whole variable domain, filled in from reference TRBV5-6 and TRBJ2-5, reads DAGVTQSPTHLIKTRGQQVTLRCSPKSGHDTVSWYQQALGQGPQFIFQYYEEEERQRGNFPDRFSGHQFPNYSSELNVNALLLGDSALYLCASSKRETQYFGPGTRLLVL.

The CDR3 DNA reads as TGTGCCAGCAGCTTGGCCCGGACATTTCGGTTGGTCGGTGGAAACACCATATATTTT. Translation: CASSLARTFRLVGGNTIYF. The J gene is TRBJ1-3, the V gene TRBV5-6, with D maybe TRBD1 (5 bases). With 0 bases removed from V and 3 bases from J, the gap between germline ends came to 22 bases. CDR3 length equals 19 residues. Per the germline V gene, CDR1 is SGHDT and CDR2 is YYEEEE.

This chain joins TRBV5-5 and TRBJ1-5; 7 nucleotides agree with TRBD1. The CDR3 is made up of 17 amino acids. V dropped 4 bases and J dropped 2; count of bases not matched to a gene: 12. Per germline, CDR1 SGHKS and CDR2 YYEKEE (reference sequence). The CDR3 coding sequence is TGTGCCAGCAGCCCGTATGACAGGGAAGGGGGCAATCAGCCCCAGCATTTT. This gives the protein CASSPYDREGGNQPQHF.

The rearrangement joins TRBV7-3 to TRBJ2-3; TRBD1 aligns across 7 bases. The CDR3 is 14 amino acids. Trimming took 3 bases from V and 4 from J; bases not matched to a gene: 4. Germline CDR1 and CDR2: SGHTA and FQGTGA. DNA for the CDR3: TGTGCCAGCAGCTTGGGGCAGGGGGCAGATACGCAGTATTTT. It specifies CASSLGQGADTQYF.

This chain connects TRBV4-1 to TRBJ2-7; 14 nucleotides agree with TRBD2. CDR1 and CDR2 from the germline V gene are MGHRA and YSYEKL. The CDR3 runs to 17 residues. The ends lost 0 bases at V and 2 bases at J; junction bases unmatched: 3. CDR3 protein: CASSQDPGLAGAYEQYF. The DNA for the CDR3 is TGCGCCAGCAGCCAAGATCCGGGACTAGCGGGAGCCTACGAGCAGTACTTC.

CDR3 loop: CAWSSFRATGYYGYTF. CDR3 bases: TGTGCCTGGAGTTCATTTAGAGCGACAGGGTACTATGGCTACACCTTC. V and J are TRBV30 and TRBJ1-2; 7 nucleotides align to TRBD1. The CDR3 loop spans 16 amino acids. Unmatched junction bases numbered 12, after V lost 2 bases and J lost 3 bases. Germline V CDR1 and CDR2: GTSNPN, SVGIG (reference sequence).

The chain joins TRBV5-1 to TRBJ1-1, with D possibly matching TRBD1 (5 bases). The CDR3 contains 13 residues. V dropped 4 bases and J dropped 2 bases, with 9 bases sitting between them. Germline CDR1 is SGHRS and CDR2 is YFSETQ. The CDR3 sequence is CASSDQGNTEAFF. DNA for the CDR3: TGCGCCAGCAGCGATCAGGGAAACACTGAAGCTTTCTTT.

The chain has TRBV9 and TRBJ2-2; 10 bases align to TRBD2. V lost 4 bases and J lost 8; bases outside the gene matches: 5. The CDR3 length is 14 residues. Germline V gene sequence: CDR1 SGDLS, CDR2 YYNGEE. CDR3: CASSRGLATGELFF. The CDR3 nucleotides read TGTGCCAGCAGCCGGGGACTAGCGACAGGGGAGCTGTTTTTT.

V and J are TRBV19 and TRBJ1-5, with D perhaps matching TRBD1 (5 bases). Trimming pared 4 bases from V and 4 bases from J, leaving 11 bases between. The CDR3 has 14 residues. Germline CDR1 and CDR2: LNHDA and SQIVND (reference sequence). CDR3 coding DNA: TGTGCCAGTAGTACAGGGTTCGGAAATCAGCCCCAGCATTTT. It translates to CASSTGFGNQPQHF.

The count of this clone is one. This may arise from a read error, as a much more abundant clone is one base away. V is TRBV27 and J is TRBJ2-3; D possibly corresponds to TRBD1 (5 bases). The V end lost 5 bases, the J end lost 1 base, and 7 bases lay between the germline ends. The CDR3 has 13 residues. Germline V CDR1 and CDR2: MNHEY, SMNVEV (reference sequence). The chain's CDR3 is CASSAQGTDTQYF. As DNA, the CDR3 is TGTGCCAGCAGTGCACAGGGCACAGATACGCAGTATTTT.

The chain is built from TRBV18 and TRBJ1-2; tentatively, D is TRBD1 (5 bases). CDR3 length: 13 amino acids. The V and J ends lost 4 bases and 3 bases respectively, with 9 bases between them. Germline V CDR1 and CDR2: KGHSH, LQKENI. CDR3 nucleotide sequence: TGTGCCAGCTCACAGGGGCAGGACTATGGCTACACCTTC. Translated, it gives CASSQGQDYGYTF.

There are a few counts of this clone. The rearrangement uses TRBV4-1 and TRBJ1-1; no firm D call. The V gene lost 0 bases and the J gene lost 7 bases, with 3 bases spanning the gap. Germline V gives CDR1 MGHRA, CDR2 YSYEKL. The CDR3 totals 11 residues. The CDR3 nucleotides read TGCGCCAGCAGCCAAGACATTGAAGCTTTCTTT. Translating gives CASSQDIEAFF.

CDR3 region: CASSEIQGSGGYTF. For the CDR3, the DNA is TGTGCCAGCAGTGAAATACAGGGGTCCGGAGGCTACACCTTC. V is TRBV6-5 and J is TRBJ1-2; TRBD1 matches 7 bases. With V trimmed by 5 bases and J by 8 bases, 11 bases remained unmatched. The CDR3 length is 14 residues. CDR1 and CDR2 (germline): MNHEY, SVGAGI.

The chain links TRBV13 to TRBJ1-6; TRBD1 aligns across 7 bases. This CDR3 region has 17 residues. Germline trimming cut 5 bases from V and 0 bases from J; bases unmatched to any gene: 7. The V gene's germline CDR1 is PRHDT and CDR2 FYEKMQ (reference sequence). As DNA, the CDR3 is TGTGCCAGCAGCCTAGAGACAGGGAGCTCCTATAATTCACCCCTCCACTTT. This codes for CASSLETGSSYNSPLHF.

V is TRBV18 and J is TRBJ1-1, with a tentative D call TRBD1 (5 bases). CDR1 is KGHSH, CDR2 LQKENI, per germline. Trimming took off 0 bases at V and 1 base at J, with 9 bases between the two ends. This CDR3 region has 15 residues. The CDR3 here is CASSPPDTRNTEAFF. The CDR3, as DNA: TGTGCCAGCTCACCACCGGACACACGGAACACTGAAGCTTTCTTT.

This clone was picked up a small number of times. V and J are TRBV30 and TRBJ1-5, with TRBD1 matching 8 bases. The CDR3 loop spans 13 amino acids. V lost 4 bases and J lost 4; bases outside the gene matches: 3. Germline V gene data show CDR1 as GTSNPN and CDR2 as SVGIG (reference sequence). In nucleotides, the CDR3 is TGTGCCTGGACACAGGGGGGAAATCAGCCCCAGCATTTT. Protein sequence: CAWTQGGNQPQHF.

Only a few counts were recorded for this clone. The CDR3 nucleotides are TGCGCCAGCAGCGGAGGGACAGCGACGCGAGGGGAGAACTACGAGCAGTACTTC. This gives the protein CASSGGTATRGENYEQYF. This chain links TRBV5-1 with TRBJ2-7; perhaps TRBD1 as D (7 bases). Per the germline V gene, CDR1 is SGHRS and CDR2 is YFSETQ. The germline V and J ends were trimmed by 4 bases and 3 bases, with 26 bases remaining between them. CDR3 length: 18 residues.

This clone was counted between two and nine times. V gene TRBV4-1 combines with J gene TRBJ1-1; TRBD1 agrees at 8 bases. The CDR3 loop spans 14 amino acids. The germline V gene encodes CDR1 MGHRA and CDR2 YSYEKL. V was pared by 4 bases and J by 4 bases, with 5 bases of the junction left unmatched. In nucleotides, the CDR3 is TGCGCCAGCAGCCGAGACAGGGGAATCACTGAAGCTTTCTTT. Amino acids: CASSRDRGITEAFF.

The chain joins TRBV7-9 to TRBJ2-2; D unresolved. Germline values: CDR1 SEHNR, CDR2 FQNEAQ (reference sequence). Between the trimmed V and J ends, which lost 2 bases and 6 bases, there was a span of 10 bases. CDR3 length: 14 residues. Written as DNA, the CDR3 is TGTGCCAGCAGCTTAATGTTTGAGGCCGGGGAGCTGTTTTTT. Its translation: CASSLMFEAGELFF.

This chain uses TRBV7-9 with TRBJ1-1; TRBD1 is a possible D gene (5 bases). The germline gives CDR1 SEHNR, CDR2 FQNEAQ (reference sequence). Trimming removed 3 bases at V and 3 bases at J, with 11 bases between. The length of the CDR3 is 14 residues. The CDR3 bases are TGTGCCAGCAGCTTCAGTGCAGGGTACACTGAAGCTTTCTTT. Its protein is CASSFSAGYTEAFF.

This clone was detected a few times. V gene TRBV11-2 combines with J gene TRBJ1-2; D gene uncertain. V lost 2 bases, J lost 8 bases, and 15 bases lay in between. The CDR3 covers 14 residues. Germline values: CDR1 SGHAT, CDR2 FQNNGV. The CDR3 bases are TGTGCCAGCAGCTTACGGACTCACCTTGGGGGCTACACCTTC. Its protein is CASSLRTHLGGYTF.

CDR3 DNA sequence: TGCGCCAGCAGCCAAGACCCATCTAGCGGGGCCGCCAGGTGGAATGAGCAGTTCTTC. It translates to CASSQDPSSGAARWNEQFF. V usage is TRBV4-1 and J usage is TRBJ2-1; 9 bases map to TRBD2. This CDR3 is built from 19 residues. Looked up from germline, CDR1 is MGHRA and CDR2 is YSYEKL. V lost 0 bases, J lost 7 bases, and 16 bases stayed unmatched.

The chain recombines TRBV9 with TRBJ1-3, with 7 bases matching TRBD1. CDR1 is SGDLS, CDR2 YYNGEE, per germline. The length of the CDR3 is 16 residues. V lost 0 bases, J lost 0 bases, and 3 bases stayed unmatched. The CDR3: CASSVDGQASGNTIYF. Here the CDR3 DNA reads TGTGCCAGCAGCGTAGACGGACAGGCCTCTGGAAACACCATATATTTT. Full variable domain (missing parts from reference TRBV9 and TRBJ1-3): DSGVTQTPKHLITATGQRVTLRCSPRSGDLSVYWYQQSLDQGLQFLIQYYNGEERAKGNILERFSAQQFPDLHSELNLSSLELGDSALYFCASSVDGQASGNTIYFGEGSWLTVV.